These 4 T cell receptor beta chains were sequenced from one sample in a study of blood T cell repertoires in COVID-19. Here immunoSEQ multiplex PCR was the method, and the copy in TCRdb shows in-frame clones only, minus some. Of around 190,000 clones in the sample, about 80% were seen once. Sequencing was done on a sample of peripheral blood. The source of these receptors is a human donor in a cohort sampled during active COVID-19.

The chain combines TRBV6-2 or TRBV6-3 with TRBJ2-7; 10 nucleotides align to TRBD2. The length of the CDR3 is 14 residues. Trimming removed 4 bases from V and 6 bases from J; junction bases left unmatched: 6. Germline V gene sequence: CDR1 MNHEY, CDR2 SVGEGT. The CDR3 loop is CASSLSGGATEQYF. The CDR3 DNA reads TGTGCCAGCAGTTTGAGCGGGGGGGCGACCGAGCAGTACTTC.

The V and J genes are TRBV4-1 and TRBJ1-1; the match to TRBD1 covers 7 bases. The CDR3 has 15 amino acids. Germline lookup yields CDR1 MGHRA and CDR2 YSYEKL. V was clipped by 2 bases and J by 1 base; unmatched bases: 4. DNA for the CDR3: TGCGCCAGCAGCCAACGACAGGGAAAGAACACTGAAGCTTTCTTT. Translation: CASSQRQGKNTEAFF.

V and J are TRBV7-9 and TRBJ1-1; 7 nucleotides match TRBD1. CDR3 length equals 14 residues. Looked up from germline, CDR1 is SEHNR and CDR2 is FQNEAQ (reference sequence). Trimming at V came to 4 bases and at J to 1 base, leaving 3 bases not matched to a gene. CDR3 residues: CASSSGTANTEAFF. In DNA form, the CDR3 reads TGTGCCAGCAGCTCTGGGACAGCGAACACTGAAGCTTTCTTT. Full variable domain (remainder filled in from reference TRBV7-9 and TRBJ1-1): DTGVSQNPRHKITKRGQNVTFRCDPISEHNRLYWYRQTLGQGPEFLTYFQNEAQLEKSRLLSDRFSAERPKGSFSTLEIQRTEQGDSAMYLCASSSGTANTEAFFGQGTRLTVV.

This sequence joins TRBV2 and TRBJ2-7; no clear D gene. The CDR3 totals 12 residues. CDR1 SNHLY and CDR2 FYNNEI come from the germline V gene. The ends were cut back, 5 bases at V and 1 base at J, with 6 bases in the middle. In DNA, the CDR3 is TGTGCCAGCAGTTCCCTATCCTACGAGCAGTACTTC. Translation gives CASSSLSYEQYF. Looking up the rest from reference TRBV2 and TRBJ2-7 gives the full variable domain: EPEVTQTPSHQVTQMGQEVILRCVPISNHLYFYWYRQILGQKVEFLVSFYNNEISEKSEIFDDQFSVERPDGSNFTLKIRSTKLEDSAMYFCASSSLSYEQYFGPGTRLTVT.